The source of this T cell receptor (beta chain) is a study of control samples from healthy donors and cancer patients (dated by TCRdb to 2019 to 2021). On this clone: Its recognized antigen is unknown. No clone much larger than this one lies a single base away; base qualities are absent.

Receptor amplification or capture employed the immunoSEQ multiplex PCR assay. The clones in this table, taken by TCRdb from immuneACCESS, are in-frame only. Not every clone is retained; where verified, under half of the shortfall comes from an unresolved V gene, and the cause of the rest is unknown. This sample is represented by more than 150,000 clones; roughly nine tenths of them were singletons. The ten biggest clones cover less than 0.75% of the sample. The CDR3 contains 13 residues, cysteine and phenylalanine counted. Of all the DNA, just the CDR3 is kept, 39 bases in frame from base 1. Deletion took 1 base off V and 5 bases off J, with a span of 10 bases between the germline ends. From a lookup of the germline V gene, CDR1 and CDR2 are SGHRS and YFSETQ.

Sequencing was done on a sample of blood. This TCR derives from a woman aged 30 to 39 in good health. The V and J genes are TRBV5-1 and TRBJ2-7; TRBD1 is a weak D gene call, 6 bases matching. The bases are TGCGCCAGCAGCTTGTTGGGACACAACGAGCAGTACTTC. This translates into CASSLLGHNEQYF.